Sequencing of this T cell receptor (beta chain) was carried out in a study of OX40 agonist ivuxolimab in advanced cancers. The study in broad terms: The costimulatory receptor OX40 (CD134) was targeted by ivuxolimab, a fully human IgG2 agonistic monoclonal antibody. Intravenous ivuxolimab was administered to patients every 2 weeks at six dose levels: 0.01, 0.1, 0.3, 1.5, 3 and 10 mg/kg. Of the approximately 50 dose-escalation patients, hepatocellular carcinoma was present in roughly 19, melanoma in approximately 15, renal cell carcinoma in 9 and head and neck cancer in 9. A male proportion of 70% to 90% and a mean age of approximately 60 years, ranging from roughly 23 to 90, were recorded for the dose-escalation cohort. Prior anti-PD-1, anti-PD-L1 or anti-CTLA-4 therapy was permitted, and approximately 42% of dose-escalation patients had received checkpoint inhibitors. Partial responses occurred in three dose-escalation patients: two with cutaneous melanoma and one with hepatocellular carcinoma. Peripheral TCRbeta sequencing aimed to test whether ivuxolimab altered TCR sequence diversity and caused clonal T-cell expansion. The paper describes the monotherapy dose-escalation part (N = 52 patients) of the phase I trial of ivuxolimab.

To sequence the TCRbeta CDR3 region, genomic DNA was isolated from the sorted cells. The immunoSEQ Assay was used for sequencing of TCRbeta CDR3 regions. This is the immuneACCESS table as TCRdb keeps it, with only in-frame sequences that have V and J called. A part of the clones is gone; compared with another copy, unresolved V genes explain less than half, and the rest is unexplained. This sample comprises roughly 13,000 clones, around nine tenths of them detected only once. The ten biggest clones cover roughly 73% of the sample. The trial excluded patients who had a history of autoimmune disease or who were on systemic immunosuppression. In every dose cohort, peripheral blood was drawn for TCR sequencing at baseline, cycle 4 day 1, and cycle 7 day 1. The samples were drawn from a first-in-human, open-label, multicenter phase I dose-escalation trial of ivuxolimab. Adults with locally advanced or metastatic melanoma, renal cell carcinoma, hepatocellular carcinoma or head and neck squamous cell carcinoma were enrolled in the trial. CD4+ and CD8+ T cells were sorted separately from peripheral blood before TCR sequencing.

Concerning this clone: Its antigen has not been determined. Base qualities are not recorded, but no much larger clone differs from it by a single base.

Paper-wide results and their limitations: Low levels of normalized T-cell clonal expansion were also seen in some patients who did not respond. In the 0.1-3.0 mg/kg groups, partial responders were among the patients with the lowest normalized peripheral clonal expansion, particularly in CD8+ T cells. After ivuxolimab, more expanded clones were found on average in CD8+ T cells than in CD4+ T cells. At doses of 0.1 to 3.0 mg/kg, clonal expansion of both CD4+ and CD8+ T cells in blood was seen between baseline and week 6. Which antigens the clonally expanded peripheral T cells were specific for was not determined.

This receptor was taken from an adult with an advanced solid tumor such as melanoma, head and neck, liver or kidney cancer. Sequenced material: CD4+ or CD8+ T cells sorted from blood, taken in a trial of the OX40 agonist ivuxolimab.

CDR3 protein: CASSQGTHYGYTF. In nucleotides, the sequence is TGTGCCAGCAGCCAAGGGACACACTATGGCTACACCTTC. This chain is built from TRBV14 and TRBJ1-2, with a tentative D gene TRBD1 over 5 matching bases. The germline ends are 6 bases apart after V is trimmed by 1 base and J by 3 bases. From the cysteine up to the phenylalanine, the CDR3 has a length of 13 residues. CDR3 DNA only is kept here, 39 bases in frame from base 1. From a lookup of the germline V gene, CDR1 and CDR2 are SGHDN and FVKESK.